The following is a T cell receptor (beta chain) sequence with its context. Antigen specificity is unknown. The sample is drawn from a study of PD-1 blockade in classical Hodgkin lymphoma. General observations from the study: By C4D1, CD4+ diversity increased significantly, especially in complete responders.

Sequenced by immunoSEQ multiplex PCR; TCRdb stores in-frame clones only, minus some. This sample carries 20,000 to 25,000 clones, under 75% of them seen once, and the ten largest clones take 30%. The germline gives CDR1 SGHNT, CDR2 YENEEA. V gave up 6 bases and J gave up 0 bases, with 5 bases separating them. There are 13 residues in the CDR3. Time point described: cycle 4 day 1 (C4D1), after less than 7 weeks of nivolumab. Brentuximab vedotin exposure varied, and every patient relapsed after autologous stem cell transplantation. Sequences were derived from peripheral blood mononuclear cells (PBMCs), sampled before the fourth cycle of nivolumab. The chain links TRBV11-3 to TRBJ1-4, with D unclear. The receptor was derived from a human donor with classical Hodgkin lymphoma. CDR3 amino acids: CASSLTTNEKLFF. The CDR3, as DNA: TGTGCCAGCAGTCTAACAACTAATGAAAAACTGTTTTTT.